These T cell receptor beta chains were read from a single sample in a study of T cells of healthy individuals. Via MiXCR, TCRdb re-called the 5' RACE reads, giving one row per CDR3 protein. The table lists tens of thousands of distinct CDR3 sequences, roughly 17% of them singletons. These receptors were collected from a human donor in good health. The CDR3 runs from the conserved cysteine through the conserved F or W. A D gene is named only where the DNA matches it firmly. A row's size may be missing; if present it is once, few, many or a size class.

>TRBJ2-3|TRBV10-3|few|TRBD2
CAIRAAGDTDTQYF
TGTGCCATCAGGGCAGCGGGGGACACAGATACGCAGTATTTT
>TRBJ2-1|TRBV28|few|TRBD1
CASSSFSFRDRRYNEQFF
TGTGCCAGCAGTTCCTTCAGCTTCCGGGACAGGAGATACAATGAGCAGTTCTTC
>TRBJ2-3|TRBV2|NA|TRBD1
CASSDRGQGARDTQYF
TGTGCCAGCAGTGATAGGGGACAGGGGGCAAGAGATACGCAGTATTTT
>TRBJ2-7|TRBV6-1|many|NA
CASSEVGEGRHEQYF
TGTGCCAGCAGTGAGGTCGGTGAAGGAAGGCACGAGCAGTACTTC
>TRBJ2-4|TRBV28|few|TRBD1
CASSLTLTDGTGGIKNIQYF
TGTGCCAGCAGTTTAACTCTAACAGACGGGACAGGGGGTATCAAAAACATTCAGTACTTC
>TRBJ2-2|TRBV20-1|NA|NA
CSASAGGDTGELFF
TGCAGTGCTAGTGCCGGGGGCGACACCGGGGAGCTGTTTTTT
>TRBJ1-1|TRBV2|NA|NA
CASSLNGDTEAFF
TGTGCCAGCAGCCTCAATGGGGACACTGAAGCTTTCTTT
>TRBJ2-1|TRBV12-3/TRBV12-4|NA|NA
CASRGEHEQFF
TGTGCCAGCAGAGGGGAGCATGAGCAGTTCTTC
>TRBJ1-2|TRBV11-2|NA|NA
CASRSLGQGGNYGYTF
TGTGCCAGCAGATCTCTAGGACAAGGGGGGAACTATGGCTACACCTTC
>TRBJ2-7|TRBV19|NA|NA
CASSIGGAAYEQYF
TGTGCCAGTAGTATAGGCGGAGCGGCCTACGAGCAGTACTTC
>TRBJ2-7|TRBV20-1|many|NA
CSANKWDNSYEQYF
TGCAGTGCTAATAAATGGGACAATTCTTACGAGCAGTACTTC